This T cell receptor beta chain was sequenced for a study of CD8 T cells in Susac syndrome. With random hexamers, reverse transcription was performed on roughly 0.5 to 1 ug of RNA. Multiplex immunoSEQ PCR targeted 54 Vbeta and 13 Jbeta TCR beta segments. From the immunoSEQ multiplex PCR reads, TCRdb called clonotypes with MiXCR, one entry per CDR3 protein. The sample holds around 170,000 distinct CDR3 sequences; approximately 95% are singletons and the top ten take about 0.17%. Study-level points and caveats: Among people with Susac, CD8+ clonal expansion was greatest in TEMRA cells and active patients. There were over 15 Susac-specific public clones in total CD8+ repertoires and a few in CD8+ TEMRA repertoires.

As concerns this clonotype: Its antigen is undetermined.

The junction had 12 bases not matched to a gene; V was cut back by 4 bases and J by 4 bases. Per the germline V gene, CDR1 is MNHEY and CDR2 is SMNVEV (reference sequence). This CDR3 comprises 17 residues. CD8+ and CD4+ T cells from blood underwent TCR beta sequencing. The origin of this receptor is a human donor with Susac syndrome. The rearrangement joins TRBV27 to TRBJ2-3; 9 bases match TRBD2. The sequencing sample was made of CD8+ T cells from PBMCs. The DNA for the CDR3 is TGTGCCAGCAGTTCCCCCCAGAATAGCGGGAGAGCAGATACGCAGTATTTT. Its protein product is CASSSPQNSGRADTQYF.